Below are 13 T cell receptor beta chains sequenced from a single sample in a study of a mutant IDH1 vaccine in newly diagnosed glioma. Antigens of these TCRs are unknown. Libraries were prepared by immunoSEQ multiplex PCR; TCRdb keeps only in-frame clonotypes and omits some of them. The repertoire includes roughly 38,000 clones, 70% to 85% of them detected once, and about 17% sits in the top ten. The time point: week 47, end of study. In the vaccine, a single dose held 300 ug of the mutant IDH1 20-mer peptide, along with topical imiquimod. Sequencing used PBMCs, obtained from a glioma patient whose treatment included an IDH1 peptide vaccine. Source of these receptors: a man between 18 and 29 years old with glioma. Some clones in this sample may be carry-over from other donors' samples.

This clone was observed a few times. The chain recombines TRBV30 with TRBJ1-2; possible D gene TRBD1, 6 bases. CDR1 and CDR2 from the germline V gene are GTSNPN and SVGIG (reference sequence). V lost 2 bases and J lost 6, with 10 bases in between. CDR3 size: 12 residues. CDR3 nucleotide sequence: TGTGCCTGGAGTTCGGACAGCCATGGCTACACCTTC. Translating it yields CAWSSDSHGYTF. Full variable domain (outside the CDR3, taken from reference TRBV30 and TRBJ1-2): SQTIHQWPATLVQPVGSPLSLECTVEGTSNPNLYWYRQAAGRGLQLLFYSVGIGQISSEVPQNLSASRPQDRQFILSSKKLLLSDSGFYLCAWSSDSHGYTFGSGTRLTVV.

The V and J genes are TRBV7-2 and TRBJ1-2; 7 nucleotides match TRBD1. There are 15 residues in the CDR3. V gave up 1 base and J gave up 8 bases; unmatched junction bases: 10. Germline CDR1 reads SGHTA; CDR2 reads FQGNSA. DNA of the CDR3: TGTGCCAGCAGCTTAGTACGGGACAGCTTTAGGGGCTACACCTTC. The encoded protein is CASSLVRDSFRGYTF.

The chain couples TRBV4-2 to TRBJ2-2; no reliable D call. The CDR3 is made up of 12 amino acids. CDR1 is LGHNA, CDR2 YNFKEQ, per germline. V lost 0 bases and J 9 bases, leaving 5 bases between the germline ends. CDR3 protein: CASSQDGRELFF. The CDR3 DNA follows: TGTGCCAGCAGCCAAGACGGCCGGGAGCTGTTTTTT.

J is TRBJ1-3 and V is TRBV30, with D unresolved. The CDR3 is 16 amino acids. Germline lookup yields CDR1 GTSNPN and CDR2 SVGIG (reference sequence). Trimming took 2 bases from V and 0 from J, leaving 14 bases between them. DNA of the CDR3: TGTGCCTGGAGTTTGAGGCCTCGGTTCTCTGGAAACACCATATATTTT. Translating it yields CAWSLRPRFSGNTIYF.

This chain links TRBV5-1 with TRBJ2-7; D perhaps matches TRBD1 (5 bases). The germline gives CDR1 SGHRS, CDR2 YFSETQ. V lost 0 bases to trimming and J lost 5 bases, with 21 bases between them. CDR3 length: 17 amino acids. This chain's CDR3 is CASSLADLGRATHEQYF. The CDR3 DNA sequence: TGCGCCAGCAGCTTGGCCGACTTAGGCAGGGCGACCCACGAGCAGTACTTC.

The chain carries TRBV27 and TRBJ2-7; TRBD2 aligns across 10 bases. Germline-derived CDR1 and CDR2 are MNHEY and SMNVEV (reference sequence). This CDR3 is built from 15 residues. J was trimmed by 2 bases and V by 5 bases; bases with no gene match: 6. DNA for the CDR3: TGTGCCAGCAGTCGGGGACTAGCGACCCCCTACGAGCAGTACTTC. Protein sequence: CASSRGLATPYEQYF.

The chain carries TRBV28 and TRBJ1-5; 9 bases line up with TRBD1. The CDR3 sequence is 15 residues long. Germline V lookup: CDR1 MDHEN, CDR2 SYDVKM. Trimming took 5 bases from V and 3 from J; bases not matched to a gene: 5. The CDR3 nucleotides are TGTGCCAGCAGTCCCCGACAGGGGGTCAATCAGCCCCAGCATTTT. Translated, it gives CASSPRQGVNQPQHF. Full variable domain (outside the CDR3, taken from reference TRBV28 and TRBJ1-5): DVKVTQSSRYLVKRTGEKVFLECVQDMDHENMFWYRQDPGLGLRLIYFSYDVKMKEKGDIPEGYSVSREKKERFSLILESASTNQTSMYLCASSPRQGVNQPQHFGDGTRLSIL.

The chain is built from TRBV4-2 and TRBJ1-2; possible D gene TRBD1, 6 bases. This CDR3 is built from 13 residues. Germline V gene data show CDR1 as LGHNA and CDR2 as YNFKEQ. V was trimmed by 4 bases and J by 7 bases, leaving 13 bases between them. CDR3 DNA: TGTGCCAGCAGCCGGGGGGCTCTGGGTGGCTACACCTTC. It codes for CASSRGALGGYTF.

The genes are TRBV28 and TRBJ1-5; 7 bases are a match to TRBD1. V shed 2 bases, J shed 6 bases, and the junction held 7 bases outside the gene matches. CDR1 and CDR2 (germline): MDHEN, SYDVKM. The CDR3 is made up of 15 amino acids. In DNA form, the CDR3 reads TGTGCCAGCAGTTTACCTGGGCAGGGGGGTCAGCCCCAGCATTTT. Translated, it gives CASSLPGQGGQPQHF.

CDR3 in amino acids: CASSGGTGYYEQYF. In DNA, the CDR3 is TGTGCCAGCAGCGGGGGGACAGGGTACTACGAGCAGTACTTC. The chain carries TRBV5-6 and TRBJ2-7, with 9 nucleotides matching TRBD1. The germline V gene has CDR1 SGHDT and CDR2 YYEEEE. The V and J ends lost 4 bases and 3 bases, in that order; junction bases with no gene match: 5. The CDR3 consists of 14 residues.

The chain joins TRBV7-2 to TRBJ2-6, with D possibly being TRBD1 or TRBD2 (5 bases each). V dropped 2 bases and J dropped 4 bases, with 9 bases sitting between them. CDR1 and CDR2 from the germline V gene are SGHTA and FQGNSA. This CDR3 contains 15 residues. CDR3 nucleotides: TGTGCCAGCAGCTTATGGGGGTCCGGGGCCAACGTCCTGACTTTC. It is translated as CASSLWGSGANVLTF. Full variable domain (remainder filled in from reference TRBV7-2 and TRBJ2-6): GAGVSQSPSNKVTEKGKDVELRCDPISGHTALYWYRQSLGQGLEFLIYFQGNSAPDKSGLPSDRFSAERTGGSVSTLTIQRTQQEDSAVYLCASSLWGSGANVLTFGAGSRLTVL.

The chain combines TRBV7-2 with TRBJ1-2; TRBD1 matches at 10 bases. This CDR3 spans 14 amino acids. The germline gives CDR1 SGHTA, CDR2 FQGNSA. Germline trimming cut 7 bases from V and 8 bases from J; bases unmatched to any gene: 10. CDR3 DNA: TGTGCCAGCACCAGGGACAGGGGTTTGGAGGGCTACACCTTC. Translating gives CASTRDRGLEGYTF.

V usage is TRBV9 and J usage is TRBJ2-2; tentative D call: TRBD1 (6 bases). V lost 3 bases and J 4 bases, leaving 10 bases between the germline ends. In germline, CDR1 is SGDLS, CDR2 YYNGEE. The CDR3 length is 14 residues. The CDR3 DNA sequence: TGTGCCAGCAGCGCCCAGGGGAGCACCGGGGAGCTGTTTTTT. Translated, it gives CASSAQGSTGELFF. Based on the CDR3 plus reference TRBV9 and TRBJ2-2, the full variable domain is DSGVTQTPKHLITATGQRVTLRCSPRSGDLSVYWYQQSLDQGLQFLIQYYNGEERAKGNILERFSAQQFPDLHSELNLSSLELGDSALYFCASSAQGSTGELFFGEGSRLTVL.